The rows below give T cell receptor beta chains drawn from one sample of a study of Tregs in tolerant kidney transplant recipients. TCRdb keeps only in-frame clones here, not all; method: immunoSEQ multiplex PCR. The sample comprises around 52,000 clones, around 83% of which are singletons, and approximately 4.7% rests with the top ten. The sample consisted of CD4+ T cells from blood. These receptor sequences come from a human donor in good health. Both conserved end residues are part of each CDR3. A D gene is named only where the DNA matches it firmly. Part of the rows lack a size; the others show once, few, many or a class for expanded clones.

CDR3aa	CDR3nt	d_gene	abundance	v_gene	j_gene
CASSESGTLATQYF	TGTGCCAGCAGCGAGTCCGGGACTCTTGCCACCCAGTACTTC	-	-	TRBV14	TRBJ2-5
CAISEGGLPYEQYF	TGTGCCATCAGTGAGGGGGGTCTACCCTACGAGCAGTACTTC	-	few	TRBV10-3	TRBJ2-7
CASMTLGAGYEQYF	TGTGCCAGCATGACTCTGGGGGCAGGGTACGAGCAGTACTTC	-	once	TRBV27	TRBJ2-7
CASSGYNYGYTF	TGTGCCAGCAGTGGATACAACTATGGCTACACCTTC	-	-	TRBV6-1	TRBJ1-2
CASSPSTGPGANVLTF	TGTGCCAGCTCACCTTCGACAGGTCCTGGGGCCAACGTCCTGACTTTC	-	-	TRBV18	TRBJ2-6
CASSLRRGNEAFF	TGTGCCAGCAGCTTAAGGCGGGGTAATGAAGCTTTCTTT	-	-	TRBV7-3	TRBJ1-1
CASRAPGEVDTQYF	TGTGCCAGCAGGGCACCAGGGGAGGTAGATACGCAGTATTTT	-	once	TRBV6-5	TRBJ2-3
CAWSPGIQNEKLFF	TGTGCCTGGAGTCCGGGAATTCAAAATGAAAAACTGTTTTTT	-	once	TRBV30	TRBJ1-4
CASSWGGAIGLNTEAFF	TGTGCCAGCAGCTGGGGTGGGGCAATTGGTTTGAACACTGAAGCTTTCTTT	-	-	TRBV7-8	TRBJ1-1
CASSLTGQGLQTGYF	TGCGCCAGCAGCTTGACGGGACAGGGATTACAAACAGGGTACTTC	TRBD1	-	TRBV5-1	TRBJ2-7
CASSSLTDEQYF	TGTGCCAGCAGCTCCCTTACGGACGAGCAGTACTTC	-	-	TRBV7-2	TRBJ2-7
CASSIGGTDTQYF	TGTGCCAGTAGTATAGGGGGGACAGATACGCAGTATTTT	-	-	TRBV19	TRBJ2-3
CASSVGFMEGTDTQYF	TGTGCCAGCAGCGTAGGATTTATGGAGGGCACAGATACGCAGTATTTT	-	-	TRBV9	TRBJ2-3
CASSIGRHGELFF	TGTGCCAGTAGTATAGGGCGACACGGGGAGCTGTTTTTT	-	-	TRBV19	TRBJ2-2
CASSSTGLATEQFF	TGTGCCAGCAGCTCCACGGGACTAGCCACCGAACAGTTCTTC	TRBD2	-	TRBV7-3	TRBJ2-1
CASSPLDGGIYTDTQYF	TGCGCCAGCAGCCCGTTAGATGGGGGTATTTACACAGATACGCAGTATTTT	-	-	TRBV4-1	TRBJ2-3
CASSFSHGTETQYF	TGTGCCAGCAGCTTTTCTCACGGAACAGAGACCCAGTACTTC	-	-	TRBV5-5	TRBJ2-5
CASSIRTGGLNEQYF	TGTGCCAGTAGTATTCGGACAGGGGGCCTAAACGAGCAGTACTTC	TRBD1	few	TRBV19	TRBJ2-7
CASRSPAGGPNTQYF	TGTGCCAGTAGAAGCCCAGCGGGAGGGCCTAATACGCAGTATTTT	TRBD2	-	TRBV19	TRBJ2-3
CSVGGTSYEQYF	TGCAGCGTTGGGGGGACCTCCTACGAGCAGTACTTC	-	-	TRBV29-1	TRBJ2-7
CASSQVRWLSTGELFF	TGCGCCAGCAGCCAAGTGCGGTGGTTGAGCACCGGGGAGCTGTTTTTT	-	-	TRBV4-1	TRBJ2-2
CASSRDGFQETQYF	TGTGCCAGCTCACGGGATGGGTTCCAAGAGACCCAGTACTTC	-	-	TRBV18	TRBJ2-5
CASSQEPAASPVNYGYTF	TGTGCCAGCAGCCAAGAGCCGGCAGCCTCCCCGGTAAACTATGGCTACACCTTC	-	medium-sized	TRBV4-2	TRBJ1-2
CASSLGDKYSPLHF	TGTGCCAGCAGCTTGGGGGACAAATATTCACCCCTCCACTTT	-	-	TRBV5-6	TRBJ1-6
CASSRDREETQYF	TGTGCCAGCAGCCGGGATCGAGAGGAGACCCAGTACTTC	-	once	TRBV11-2	TRBJ2-5
CASSLTGQGARYGYTF	TGCGCCAGCAGCTTGACAGGACAGGGGGCGCGGTATGGCTACACCTTC	TRBD1	-	TRBV5-1	TRBJ1-2
CATSRGRVLTNKNTEAFF	TGTGCCACCAGCAGAGGTCGGGTTTTGACAAACAAGAACACTGAAGCTTTCTTT	-	-	TRBV15	TRBJ1-1
CASSQELAKNIQYF	TGCGCCAGCAGCCAAGAGCTAGCCAAAAACATTCAGTACTTC	-	once	TRBV4-3	TRBJ2-4
CASSGGYRSQPQHF	TGTGCCAGCAGTGGTGGGTATAGAAGTCAGCCCCAGCATTTT	-	-	TRBV2	TRBJ1-5
CASSLGTGGSSPLHF	TGTGCCAGCAGCTTAGGGACAGGGGGAAGTTCACCCCTCCACTTT	TRBD1	-	TRBV7-2	TRBJ1-6
CASSQEGRGYEQYF	TGTGCCAGCAGCCAAGAAGGCCGCGGCTACGAGCAGTACTTC	-	-	TRBV4-2	TRBJ2-7
CASSLIPPGLAMETQYF	TGTGCCAGCAGCTTGATCCCCCCGGGACTAGCAATGGAGACCCAGTACTTC	TRBD2	once	TRBV11-2	TRBJ2-5
CASSQGGTSGRLQETQYF	TGCGCCAGCAGCCAAGGAGGGACTAGCGGGAGACTTCAAGAGACCCAGTACTTC	TRBD2	-	TRBV4-1	TRBJ2-5
CASTLGVAGGSHNEQFF	TGTGCCAGTACCCTGGGGGTAGCGGGAGGGTCCCACAATGAGCAGTTCTTC	TRBD2	-	TRBV19	TRBJ2-1
CASGQLAGSYEQYF	TGTGCCAGCGGGCAGCTAGCGGGGTCCTACGAGCAGTACTTC	TRBD2	-	TRBV6-5	TRBJ2-7
CASSQASGTRDTEAFF	TGCGCCAGCAGCCAAGCCTCTGGGACTAGGGATACTGAAGCTTTCTTT	-	-	TRBV4-1	TRBJ1-1
CASSSWTVPTHYGYTF	TGTGCCAGCAGCTCATGGACAGTACCAACTCACTATGGCTACACCTTC	-	-	TRBV7-8	TRBJ1-2
CASGHVTGGGSQETQYF	TGTGCTAGTGGGCACGTAACGGGGGGAGGGTCCCAAGAGACCCAGTACTTC	TRBD2	few	TRBV12-5	TRBJ2-5
CASSQDVGTAGNSPLHF	TGCGCCAGCAGCCAAGATGTTGGGACGGCTGGTAATTCACCCCTCCACTTT	-	-	TRBV4-3	TRBJ1-6
CASSSGIKEHEQYF	TGTGCCAGCAGCTCCGGGATTAAAGAGCACGAGCAGTACTTC	-	-	TRBV7-2	TRBJ2-7
CASSPGTGYQPQHF	TGTGCCAGCAGCCCTGGAACAGGGTATCAGCCCCAGCATTTT	-	few	TRBV7-9	TRBJ1-5
CATTLADNYEQYF	TGTGCCACAACCCTTGCGGATAACTACGAGCAGTACTTC	-	once	TRBV6-1	TRBJ2-7
CASSLMAGSGYTF	TGTGCCAGCAGCTTGATGGCAGGTAGTGGCTACACCTTC	-	-	TRBV5-5	TRBJ1-2
CASSLVRVGTEAFF	TGTGCCAGCAGCTTGGTCAGGGTGGGCACTGAAGCTTTCTTT	-	once	TRBV13	TRBJ1-1
CASSLFRINEQFF	TGTGCCAGCAGCTTATTTAGGATTAATGAGCAGTTCTTC	-	-	TRBV7-9	TRBJ2-1
CASSSWGGNQPQHF	TGTGCCAGCAGTTCTTGGGGGGGGAATCAGCCCCAGCATTTT	-	-	TRBV27	TRBJ1-5
CASSRGGTYEQYF	TGTGCCAGTAGTAGGGGAGGGACCTACGAGCAGTACTTC	TRBD2	-	TRBV19	TRBJ2-7
CSAEDSYEQYF	TGCAGTGCCGAGGACTCCTACGAGCAGTACTTC	-	-	TRBV20-1	TRBJ2-7
CASSLLGSCNQPQHF	TGTGCCAGCAGCCTCCTGGGGAGTTGCAATCAGCCCCAGCATTTT	-	-	TRBV5-7	TRBJ1-5
CASSEATRVHRMVYGYTF	TGTGCCAGCAGTGAAGCCACACGGGTCCATCGGATGGTCTATGGCTACACCTTC	-	-	TRBV2	TRBJ1-2
CASKGSSNQPQHF	TGTGCCAGCAAGGGTAGTAGCAATCAGCCCCAGCATTTT	-	-	TRBV6-6	TRBJ1-5
CASSSYNQETQYF	TGTGCCAGCAGCTCCTATAACCAGGAGACCCAGTACTTC	-	-	TRBV5-5	TRBJ2-5
CASGLVSSNQPQHF	TGTGCTAGTGGTTTGGTCTCCAGCAATCAGCCCCAGCATTTT	-	-	TRBV12-5	TRBJ1-5
CASSLGGRGGEQYF	TGCGCCAGCAGCTTGGGTGGGAGAGGCGGCGAGCAGTACTTC	-	-	TRBV5-1	TRBJ2-7
CASSLAVTTGGEETQYF	TGCGCCAGCAGCTTGGCCGTAACGACAGGGGGGGAAGAGACCCAGTACTTC	TRBD1	-	TRBV5-1	TRBJ2-5
CASSSDVNYGYTF	TGCGCCAGCAGTTCGGATGTTAACTATGGCTACACCTTC	-	-	TRBV5-1	TRBJ1-2